This T cell receptor (beta chain) emerged from a study of cytomegalovirus exposure and HLA in healthy donors (dated by TCRdb to the late 2010s). Regarding the study in general: According to a later analysis, one platform produced both the roughly 130 validation repertoires and the 550 to 800 repertoires of the first cohort. The study aimed to test whether signatures of past pathogen exposure could be identified by cataloging public T cell receptors. In addition to the first cohort of 666 subjects, a separate validation cohort of 100 to 150 different subjects was used. The study combined high-throughput TCR immunosequencing, statistical association of individual TCRs with disease status, and machine learning to predict cytomegalovirus infection status.

The donors were included in the validation cohort of some 110 subjects, a group kept apart from the roughly 670-subject first cohort. From the cysteine up to the phenylalanine, the CDR3 has a length of 14 residues. Left in the record is the CDR3 DNA by itself, 42 bases read in frame from the first base. V trim: 4 bases; J trim: 7 bases; unmatched bases: 7. CDR1 PRHDT and CDR2 FYEKMQ are derived from the germline V gene (reference sequence). The investigation overall reported the following: In vitro tests confirmed that a few of the cytomegalovirus-associated TCR beta chains recognize cytomegalovirus antigens. A later analysis found that TCRs clustered in the first cohort also tended to co-occur in the roughly 110 validation repertoires, with 94% of cluster scores above 0. Across donors, most TCR sequences were observed very rarely, whereas some public TCRs were present in many individuals. In the study, about 150 TCR beta chains were listed as associated with cytomegalovirus. It was suggested by the authors that the approach could potentially be generalized to other disease states and immunological phenotypes. The classifier was reported to diagnose cytomegalovirus status with high specificity and sensitivity in both the original and validation cohorts. A later analysis had no HLA typing for the validation cohort, so co-occurrence there was scored across all 130 or so repertoires.

This clone has just a few counts. Its antigen specificity is not known. No much larger clone exists at a distance of one base, and base qualities are not known. The library relied on the immunoSEQ multiplex PCR assay. Concerning the study's data processing: A statistical classification framework was built to diagnose cytomegalovirus status from the catalog of TCR beta chain sequences. Not all clones reach the TCRdb copy of this immuneACCESS table, which keeps in-frame sequences only. Checked studies attribute under half of the gap to unresolved V genes and leave the rest unexplained. The V and J calls and clone size are taken from that table; D and trimming were inferred from the DNA. Across this sample there are hundreds of thousands of clones, with 86% seen only once. Around 1.2% of the sample is in the top ten clones.

Sequenced: PBMCs. This chain is built from TRBV13 and TRBJ1-5; TRBD1 lines up with 7 middle nucleotides. This TCR derives from a woman aged 25 to 39 in good health and CMV-seropositive. The bases read TGTGCCAGCAGCTGGACAGGAACTTTACAGCCCCAGCATTTT. It translates to CASSWTGTLQPQHF.